The 13 T cell receptor beta chains below all came from one sample that was sequenced in a study of Ad26.COV2.S vaccination and SARS-CoV-2 variants. Only in-frame clones appear in the TCRdb table, and some are missing; sequencing was by immunoSEQ multiplex PCR. The table has some 450,000 clones, roughly 88% seen once. The treatment was: over 15 received Ad26.COV2.S at low or high dose, single or two shots; about 5 received placebo; per-sample allocation not given. The study sampled participants on day 63 after the first vaccine or placebo injection. Source: peripheral blood, taken in a trial of Ad26.COV2.S vaccine versus placebo. The receptors stem from a person aged 18-65 years who received the Ad26.COV2.S COVID-19 vaccine or a placebo.

The chain recombines TRBV5-5 with TRBJ2-5; D is perhaps TRBD1 or TRBD2 (5 bases each). The CDR3 runs 15 residues. Between the trimmed V and J ends, which lost 0 bases and 4 bases, there was a span of 13 bases. The germline CDR1 and CDR2 sequences are SGHKS and YYEKEE (reference sequence). CDR3 residues: CASSLGGTWGETQYF. The CDR3, as DNA: TGTGCCAGCAGCTTGGGAGGGACCTGGGGAGAGACCCAGTACTTC.

The J gene is TRBJ1-5, the V gene TRBV28; D perhaps matches TRBD1 (5 bases). Trimming pared 7 bases from V and 6 bases from J, leaving 10 bases between. Germline lookup yields CDR1 MDHEN and CDR2 SYDVKM. The length of the CDR3 is 12 residues. In DNA, the CDR3 is TGTGCCAGCACCTCAGGGTCTCAGCCCCAGCATTTT. This gives the protein CASTSGSQPQHF.

The J gene is TRBJ2-3, the V gene TRBV7-9; 9 bases agree with TRBD2. The germline V gene has CDR1 SEHNR and CDR2 FQNEAQ (reference sequence). V lost 7 bases to trimming and J lost 0 bases; unmatched junction nucleotides: 11. CDR3 length: 17 amino acids. The CDR3 region is CASNPSSGSISTDTQYF. The CDR3 bases are TGTGCCAGCAACCCAAGTAGCGGGAGCATTAGCACAGATACGCAGTATTTT.

The V call is TRBV7-9, the J call TRBJ1-2; 8 bases are shared with TRBD1. Trimming removed 4 bases from V and 7 bases from J; junction bases left unmatched: 8. Germline V gene sequence: CDR1 SEHNR, CDR2 FQNEAQ (reference sequence). The CDR3 has 14 residues. CDR3 in amino acids: CASSSDRGLVGYTF. CDR3 DNA: TGTGCCAGCAGCTCAGACAGGGGTCTAGTTGGCTACACCTTC.

This clone showed up just once. V gene TRBV7-3 combines with J gene TRBJ1-6, with D hard to call. Germline loops: CDR1 SGHTA, CDR2 FQGTGA. This CDR3 has 14 amino acids. V gave up 2 bases and J gave up 7 bases, with 9 bases separating them. CDR3 protein: CASSLAGFNSPLHF. For the CDR3, the DNA is TGTGCCAGCAGCTTAGCGGGTTTCAATTCACCCCTCCACTTT.

This clone is a singleton in its sample. This chain links TRBV27 with TRBJ2-1; 8 bases are shared with TRBD1. V gave up 2 bases and J gave up 10 bases; unmatched junction bases: 10. This CDR3 contains 15 residues. CDR1 and CDR2 (germline): MNHEY, SMNVEV (reference sequence). In DNA form, the CDR3 reads TGTGCCAGCAGTTTAGGGACAGGCCGTACGACGGAGCAGTTCTTC. This sequence encodes CASSLGTGRTTEQFF.

The chain carries TRBV19 and TRBJ1-3; no definite D call. There are 15 residues in the CDR3. V was shortened by 3 bases and J by 1 base, with 10 bases between the two germline ends. Looked up from germline, CDR1 is LNHDA and CDR2 is SQIVND (reference sequence). The CDR3 coding sequence is TGTGCCAGTAGTATTTCTGGAAGGTCTGGAAACACCATATATTTT. Translated, it gives CASSISGRSGNTIYF. Variable domain in full (rest from reference TRBV19 and TRBJ1-3): DGGITQSPKYLFRKEGQNVTLSCEQNLNHDAMYWYRQDPGQGLRLIYYSQIVNDFQKGDIAEGYSVSREKKESFPLTVTSAQKNPTAFYLCASSISGRSGNTIYFGEGSWLTVV.

This clone appeared a few times. The chain combines TRBV14 with TRBJ2-2; 12 positions match TRBD2. The V gene end was trimmed by 3 bases and the J gene end by 5 bases; junction bases not matched to a gene: 19. Looked up from germline, CDR1 is SGHDN and CDR2 is FVKESK. The CDR3 is 21 residues long. This CDR3 is CASSHGLAGSYESLWTGELFF. Here the CDR3 DNA reads TGTGCCAGCAGCCATGGACTAGCGGGATCCTACGAGTCACTGTGGACCGGGGAGCTGTTTTTT.

The genes are TRBV7-2 and TRBJ2-1; D call uncertain. The CDR3 totals 12 residues. Deletions cut 10 bases from V and 10 bases from J, with 17 bases between. Germline V gene data show CDR1 as SGHTA and CDR2 as FQGNSA. The CDR3 DNA is TGTGCCAATTCGTTGGGCGGAGACGAGCAGTTCTTC. This sequence encodes CANSLGGDEQFF. Variable domain in full (rest from reference TRBV7-2 and TRBJ2-1): GAGVSQSPSNKVTEKGKDVELRCDPISGHTALYWYRQSLGQGLEFLIYFQGNSAPDKSGLPSDRFSAERTGGSVSTLTIQRTQQEDSAVYLCANSLGGDEQFFGPGTRLTVL.

CDR3 protein: CASSLSGLATYEQYF. Here the CDR3 DNA reads TGTGCCAGCAGTTTATCGGGACTAGCAACCTACGAGCAGTACTTC. V and J are TRBV27 and TRBJ2-7, with TRBD2 matching 9 bases. J lost 2 bases, V lost 0 bases, and 2 bases had no gene match. Germline assignment: CDR1 MNHEY and CDR2 SMNVEV (reference sequence). This CDR3 comprises 15 residues.

V and J are TRBV3-1 (or the pseudogene TRBV3-2) and TRBJ2-6; D ambiguous. The length of the CDR3 is 18 residues. Between the trimmed V and J ends, which lost 0 bases and 0 bases, there was a span of 12 bases. Germline V gene lookup returns CDR1 LGHDT and CDR2 YNNKEL (reference sequence). CDR3 sequence reads: CASSQDVPGNSGANVLTF. The CDR3 coding sequence is TGTGCCAGCAGCCAAGACGTGCCCGGAAACTCTGGGGCCAACGTCCTGACTTTC.

The chain carries TRBV28 and TRBJ2-2; possibly TRBD1 or TRBD2 for D (5 bases each). The CDR3 contains 14 residues. In germline, CDR1 is MDHEN, CDR2 SYDVKM. V was cut by 6 bases and J by 4 bases, with 12 bases left in between. CDR3 amino acids: CASRRRGATGELFF. The CDR3 DNA reads TGTGCCAGCAGACGAAGGGGAGCCACCGGGGAGCTGTTTTTT.

The chain recombines TRBV29-1 with TRBJ2-2; TRBD2 matches 10 bases. CDR1 is SQVTM and CDR2 is ANQGSEA in the germline V gene. This CDR3 has 15 residues. Trimming removed 5 bases from V and 3 bases from J; junction bases left unmatched: 6. DNA of the CDR3: TGCAGCGTTCGCAGGACTAGCGGTTACACCGGGGAGCTGTTTTTT. Translation gives CSVRRTSGYTGELFF.